The 11 T cell receptor beta chains presented below share a single source sample, sequenced in a study of PD-1 blockade in mismatch repair-deficient tumors. The assay was immunoSEQ multiplex PCR, and TCRdb's table has in-frame clones only and misses some. The sample records approximately 80,000 clones, 80% to 90% being singletons. The source was peripheral blood, collected 44 weeks after starting pembrolizumab. The receptors come from an adult with mismatch repair-deficient cancer.

The CDR3: CTSSHSQTTYKAGYTF. The DNA for the CDR3 is TGCACCAGCAGCCATTCTCAAACCACCTACAAAGCGGGCTACACCTTC. The chain joins TRBV1 to TRBJ1-2. TRBV1 is tagged as a pseudogene. The CDR3 covers 16 residues.

This sequence joins TRBV29-1 and TRBJ1-2, with 10 positions matching TRBD1. The CDR3 is 15 residues long. Trimming removed 3 bases from V and 4 bases from J; junction bases left unmatched: 8. CDR1 is SQVTM and CDR2 is ANQGSEA in the germline V gene. The CDR3 here is CSVEYGTGEFYGYTF. In DNA form, the CDR3 reads TGCAGCGTTGAGTACGGGACAGGGGAATTCTATGGCTACACCTTC.

This chain joins TRBV6-5 and TRBJ1-4; D is undetermined. This CDR3 is built from 14 residues. Trimming stripped 6 bases from V and 7 bases from J, with 15 bases between. CDR1 is MNHEY, CDR2 SVGAGI, per germline. In nucleotides, the CDR3 is TGTGCCAGCAGCCGCGGGTCTAGAGGTGAAAAACTGTTTTTT. Translating gives CASSRGSRGEKLFF.

The rearrangement uses TRBV7-9 and TRBJ1-1; TRBD1 might be the D (5 bases). This CDR3 has 15 residues. Trimming removed 5 bases from V and 5 bases from J, with 18 bases in between. CDR1 and CDR2 from the germline V gene are SEHNR and FQNEAQ (reference sequence). CDR3 DNA sequence: TGTGCCAGCAGCCAAGATCAGGGTGGGCTAACTGAAGCTTTCTTT. Translating it yields CASSQDQGGLTEAFF.

The rearrangement uses TRBV30 and TRBJ1-1; unclear D gene. The CDR3 length is 13 residues. Germline loops: CDR1 GTSNPN, CDR2 SVGIG (reference sequence). The V end was cut by 1 base, the J end by 0 bases, with 6 bases between. The CDR3 region has the DNA TGTGCCTGGAGTGCCAGGTTGAACACTGAAGCTTTCTTT. This gives the protein CAWSARLNTEAFF.

The J gene is TRBJ1-3, the V gene TRBV19; 7 positions agree with TRBD1. There are 16 residues in the CDR3. J gave up 0 bases and V 6 bases, and 8 bases lay outside the gene matches. CDR1 is LNHDA and CDR2 is SQIVND in the germline V gene (reference sequence). The CDR3 DNA follows: TGTGCCAGTAGGAGGACAGGAGAAATCTCTGGAAACACCATATATTTT. Translating gives CASRRTGEISGNTIYF.

In this sample, this clone turned up a few times. This rearrangement joins TRBV5-1 to TRBJ1-2; unclear D gene. The CDR3 sequence is 14 residues long. The germline V gene has CDR1 SGHRS and CDR2 YFSETQ. V gave up 4 bases and J gave up 2 bases, with 12 bases separating them. CDR3 in amino acids: CASSPLTPNYGYTF. The CDR3 DNA reads as TGCGCCAGCAGCCCTCTTACCCCAAACTATGGCTACACCTTC.

This chain uses TRBV2 with TRBJ2-5; the D call may be TRBD1 or TRBD2 (5 bases each). Germline V gene data show CDR1 as SNHLY and CDR2 as FYNNEI. V shed 7 bases and J shed 2 bases, with 11 bases lying between them. The CDR3 totals 13 residues. As DNA, the CDR3 is TGTGCCAGCATGAGGGACGTACAAGAGACCCAGTACTTC. This codes for CASMRDVQETQYF.

This chain joins TRBV30 and TRBJ2-1; D is ambiguous. CDR1 is GTSNPN and CDR2 is SVGIG in the germline V gene (reference sequence). V was cut by 0 bases and J by 4 bases, with 4 bases left in between. This CDR3 region has 12 residues. CDR3 coding DNA: TGTGCCTGGAGTGTACGGTACAATGAGCAGTTCTTC. Translated: CAWSVRYNEQFF.

The rearrangement links TRBV25-1 to TRBJ2-7, with TRBD2 as a possible D gene (6 bases). In germline, CDR1 is MGHDK, CDR2 SYGVNS. This CDR3 comprises 15 residues. Trimming took 0 bases from V and 5 from J, leaving 14 bases between them. CDR3 coding DNA: TGTGCCAGCAGTGAATATAGGGGACTCGGGCACGAGCAGTACTTC. Translated: CASSEYRGLGHEQYF.

The chain has TRBV5-1 and TRBJ2-1, with D possibly called TRBD1 or TRBD2 (5 bases each). Germline loops: CDR1 SGHRS, CDR2 YFSETQ. V was pared by 4 bases and J by 8 bases, with 16 bases between. The CDR3 runs 14 residues. CDR3 DNA: TGCGCCAGCAGCCCATACTATGTGGGGGATGAGCAGTTCTTC. Translated: CASSPYYVGDEQFF.